This TCR beta chain was documented in a study of blood T cell repertoires in COVID-19. Study-wide context: Whether acute or convalescent, the COVID-19 samples came from the United States, Italy and Spain.

V dropped 0 bases and J dropped 4 bases, with 18 bases sitting between them. The CDR3 runs to 17 residues. Germline CDR1 is LGHDT and CDR2 is YNNKEL (reference sequence). Original methodology: Amplified reference gene primers provided the basis for estimating nucleated cell counts. Libraries were prepared by immunoSEQ multiplex PCR; TCRdb keeps only in-frame clonotypes and omits some of them. That table furnishes V, J and clone size, whereas the DNA furnished D and trimming. The repertoire consists of over 85,000 clones, with roughly 92% occurring once and the leading ten covering more than 1.5%. Patients in Seattle were enrolled during active infection, then followed longitudinally.

The sample comprised peripheral blood. This receptor was identified in a woman aged 45-65 years with COVID-19, enrolled during active disease. The V gene is TRBV3-1 (or the pseudogene TRBV3-2), the J gene TRBJ1-2; no clear D. CDR3 protein: CASSQDGPGGRSYGYTF. For the CDR3, the DNA is TGTGCCAGCAGCCAAGATGGTCCTGGAGGGCGGTCCTATGGCTACACCTTC.